This T cell receptor (beta chain) stems from a study of blood T cell repertoires in COVID-19. In the study overall: Samples of COVID-19 (acute and convalescent) were obtained from the United States, Italy and Spain. Sources were T cells, B-cell-depleted T cells, or PBMCs; the material itself was cDNA or gDNA.

CDR1 SNHLY and CDR2 FYNNEI come from the germline V gene. The CDR3 is 18 residues long. V was clipped by 6 bases and J by 5 bases; unmatched bases: 19. Original data processing: Reference gene primer amplification gave estimated nucleated cell counts. Using immunoSEQ multiplex PCR, the repertoire was profiled, and TCRdb retains in-frame clones only, with some absent. From that table come the V and J calls and clone size; the DNA was used to work out D and trimming. Of over 250,000 clones in the sample, less than 90% were seen once. This receptor was obtained from a man between 60 and 75 years old who had recovered from COVID-19. What was sequenced was peripheral blood. The chain combines TRBV2 with TRBJ2-3; 8 bases are a match to TRBD2. The DNA of the CDR3 is TGTGCCAGCAGCTGGATCACACGGTCGGGGGGGCCGGAAGATACGCAGTATTTT. Translated: CASSWITRSGGPEDTQYF.